The T cell receptor (beta chain) described here comes from a study of cytomegalovirus exposure and HLA in healthy donors. Vbeta (60) and Jbeta (13) primers were used in the PCR. Some clones are missing from TCRdb's copy, which holds only in-frame ones; the method was immunoSEQ multiplex PCR. There are 85,000 to 90,000 clones in the sample; under 80% occur only once, and roughly a tenth lies in the top ten. CDR3 length: 13 amino acids. Losses at the gene ends were 3 bases for V and 10 bases for J; bases not matched to a gene: 3. Germline lookup yields CDR1 SEHNR and CDR2 FQNEAQ (reference sequence). The sequenced sample consisted of PBMCs. The receptor was derived from a man younger than 45 in good health and CMV-seropositive. The rearrangement links TRBV7-9 to TRBJ1-4; 9 bases align to TRBD1. CDR3 sequence reads: CASSLGQGGKLFF. In DNA, the CDR3 is TGTGCCAGCAGCTTGGGACAGGGAGGAAAACTGTTTTTT.